The source of this TCR beta chain is a study of blood T cell repertoires in COVID-19. Overall study: Samples of COVID-19 (acute and convalescent) were obtained from the United States, Italy and Spain. T cells, B-cell-depleted T cells, or PBMCs supplied cDNA or gDNA.

Trimming took 5 bases from V and 1 from J; bases not matched to a gene: 3. The CDR3 has 15 amino acids. Germline V gene lookup returns CDR1 SNHLY and CDR2 FYNNEI. Source study methods: Amplification of reference gene primers was used by the study to estimate nucleated cell counts. The protocol was immunoSEQ multiplex PCR, while the TCRdb copy is restricted to in-frame clones and leaves out a portion. V, J and clone size are taken as reported in that table, and D and trimming were inferred from the DNA itself. Among approximately 69,000 clones listed, more than 80% were seen once. The V gene is TRBV2, the J gene TRBJ1-5; 9 bases match TRBD1. The TCR comes from a woman aged 70 to 79 with acute or convalescent COVID-19. Specimen: peripheral blood. As DNA, the CDR3 is TGTGCCAGCAGTAGACAGGGGGGAAGCAATCAGCCCCAGCATTTT. It translates to CASSRQGGSNQPQHF.